This is a list of T cell receptor beta chains from one sample in a study of CD8+ T cells in alopecia areata. Sequencing was performed with immunoSEQ multiplex PCR; in TCRdb, only in-frame clones are kept and a portion is missing. The table lists roughly 110,000 clones, roughly 50% of them singletons. The sequencing used CD8+ T cells sorted from blood, collected at week 24, from a patient treated with tofacitinib. These receptors were taken from a human donor with alopecia areata. The CDR3 runs from the conserved cysteine through the conserved F or W. A D gene is named only where the DNA matches it firmly. Not every row has a clone size; where given, it reads once, few, many or a size class.

>TRBV29-1|-|TRBD1|TRBJ2-7
TGCAGCGTTGAGGGACAGCACTACGAGCAGTACTTC
CSVEGQHYEQYF
>TRBV6-4|many|TRBD1|TRBJ2-3
TGTGCCAGCAGTGGGACAGGGGGCACAGATACGCAGTATTTT
CASSGTGGTDTQYF
>TRBV13|-|-|TRBJ2-7
TGTGCCAGCAGCTTAGTGGGGAGCTCCTACGAGCAGTACTTC
CASSLVGSSYEQYF
>TRBV7-9|few|TRBD1|TRBJ1-6
TGTGCCAGCAGCAGAGACAGGGTGGGATATAATTCACCCCTCCACTTT
CASSRDRVGYNSPLHF
>TRBV27|-|TRBD2|TRBJ2-7
TGTGCCAGCAGCTCCCCACTAGCGGGGGTTGGCGAGCAGTACTTC
CASSSPLAGVGEQYF
>TRBV5-6|-|-|TRBJ1-5
TGTGCCAGCAGCTTATACAGCAATCAGCCCCAGCATTTT
CASSLYSNQPQHF
>TRBV7-9|-|-|TRBJ2-7
TGTGCCAGCAGCTTAGCGATGACCTACGAGCAGTACTTC
CASSLAMTYEQYF
>TRBV2|few|TRBD2|TRBJ2-1
TGTGCCAGCGGGGGAGGGGCCTACAATGAGCAGTTCTTC
CASGGGAYNEQFF
>TRBV11-2|few|-|TRBJ2-3
TGTGCCAGCAGCCGGACAGATACGCAGTATTTT
CASSRTDTQYF
>TRBV5-1|-|-|TRBJ2-7
TGCGCCAGCAGCTTGGCCCTAACCGACTACGAGCAGTACTTC
CASSLALTDYEQYF
>TRBV2|few|-|TRBJ1-5
TGTGCCAGCAGTCCCAAGGTCCTAGGCAGGGTGGCTCAGCCCCAGCATTTT
CASSPKVLGRVAQPQHF
>TRBV13|few|-|TRBJ2-7
TGTGCCAGCAGCCAAAGGGATTACGAGCAGTACTTC
CASSQRDYEQYF
>TRBV19|few|-|TRBJ1-5
TGTGCCAGCAAGGACAGCTCCAGGATTAACCAGCATTTT
CASKDSSRINQHF
>TRBV6-5|-|-|TRBJ1-1
TGTGCCAGCAGTTACTCGGGGGGCTTGAACACTGAAGCTTTCTTT
CASSYSGGLNTEAFF
>TRBV7-9|-|-|TRBJ1-2
TGTGCCAGCAGCAACGACACCTCGGCAGGGTTCTATGGCTACATCTTC
CASSNDTSAGFYGYIF
>TRBV4-1|-|-|TRBJ2-3
TGCGCCAGCAGCCAAGTTAGGTTCTCGGGAGATACGCAGTATTTT
CASSQVRFSGDTQYF
>TRBV7-8|-|-|TRBJ2-7
TGTGCCAGCAGCCCTGGGACACTCCTTTCCTCCTACGAGCAGTACTTC
CASSPGTLLSSYEQYF
>TRBV5-4|-|-|TRBJ2-1
TGTGCCAGCAGCTCGGACAGCCCTACCATCTCCTACAATGAGCAGTTCTTC
CASSSDSPTISYNEQFF
>TRBV5-6|-|-|TRBJ1-2
TGTGCCAGCAGCCGGGAGCCTCGACAGACCCTTAACTATGGCTACACCTTC
CASSREPRQTLNYGYTF
>TRBV18|-|-|TRBJ1-1
TGTGCCAGCTCCCTTGGGGGGATGGTCACTGAAGCTTTCTTT
CASSLGGMVTEAFF
>TRBV30|few|-|TRBJ2-7
TGTGCCTGGGCTCTTGGATTTTACGAGCAGTACTTC
CAWALGFYEQYF
>TRBV30|-|TRBD1|TRBJ2-1
TGTGCCTGGAGTGTGACAGGGGCCAATGAGCAGTTCTTC
CAWSVTGANEQFF
>TRBV29-1|few|TRBD1|TRBJ1-1
TGCAGCGTTGACCAGGGGGGTGTGGAAGCTTTCTTT
CSVDQGGVEAFF
>TRBV5-6|-|-|TRBJ2-1
TGTGCCAGCAGCTTGGATACGGGCTACAATGAGCAGTTCTTC
CASSLDTGYNEQFF
>TRBV30|-|-|TRBJ1-1
TGTGCCTGGAGTGTACAGACTGAAGCTTTCTTT
CAWSVQTEAFF
>TRBV27|few|-|TRBJ1-1
TGTGCCAGCAGTGTCCAGGGGAACACTGAAGCTTTCTTT
CASSVQGNTEAFF
>TRBV13|-|-|TRBJ1-3
TGTGCCAGCAGCCTCCGAGGGACTGGAAACACCATATATTTT
CASSLRGTGNTIYF
>TRBV7-3|medium-sized|-|TRBJ1-2
TGTGCCAGCAGCTTAACGGCGGACGGCTATTCTGGCTACACCTTC
CASSLTADGYSGYTF
>TRBV6-5|-|-|TRBJ1-5
TGTGCCAGCAAGCTTTCGCGCGGATTCGACCAGCCCCAGCATTTT
CASKLSRGFDQPQHF
>TRBV4-1|few|-|TRBJ2-1
TGCGCCAGCAGCCTCGGTGACTACAATGAGCAGTTCTTC
CASSLGDYNEQFF
>TRBV18|-|-|TRBJ1-1
TGTGCCAGCTCACCATTCGGACACAAGAACACTGAAGCTTTCTTT
CASSPFGHKNTEAFF
>TRBV14|-|-|TRBJ1-2
TGTGCCAGCAGCCAAGTGGAGACGTATGGCTACACCTTC
CASSQVETYGYTF
>TRBV23-1|-|TRBD1|TRBJ2-7
TGCGCCAGCAGTCCGGGACAGGGTTTTTACGAGCAGTACTTC
CASSPGQGFYEQYF
>TRBV6-1|-|TRBD2|TRBJ2-3
TGTGCCAGCAGTGACTCGACTAGCGGGGGTGTAACGCAGTATTTT
CASSDSTSGGVTQYF
>TRBV6-6|-|TRBD1|TRBJ1-1
TGTGCCAGCAGTTACTCGAACAGGGGCATAGCTTTCTTT
CASSYSNRGIAFF
>TRBV7-8|-|TRBD1|TRBJ1-5
TGTGCCAGCAGCTATACCGGGACAGGGGCAGGACAGCCCCAGCATTTT
CASSYTGTGAGQPQHF
>TRBV10-3|-|-|TRBJ1-2
TGTGCCATCAGTGAGTCCGCCAGCACTAACTATGGCTACACCTTC
CAISESASTNYGYTF
>TRBV6-5|-|-|TRBJ1-1
TGTGCCAGCAGTTACTCGTCCTCCGGGCCTGAAGCTTTCTTT
CASSYSSSGPEAFF
>TRBV27|few|-|TRBJ2-7
TGTGCCAGCGGGACTCTCTCCTACGAGCAGTACTTC
CASGTLSYEQYF
>TRBV10-3|few|TRBD1|TRBJ2-7
TGTGCCTCCCAACAGGGGTCAGCTGACTACGAGCAGTACTTC
CASQQGSADYEQYF
>TRBV13|-|-|TRBJ2-5
TGTGCCAGCAGCTCCGTGGACAGCGGACGACGAGAGACCCAGTACTTC
CASSSVDSGRRETQYF
>TRBV5-6|-|TRBD1|TRBJ1-1
TGTGCCAGCAGCCCCGGGACAGGGGAGAACACTGAAGCTTTCTTT
CASSPGTGENTEAFF
>TRBV5-8|few|-|TRBJ1-1
TGTGCCAGCAGCCCCCTGTTGGGGGGCACTGAAGCTTTCTTT
CASSPLLGGTEAFF
>TRBV29-1|-|TRBD1|TRBJ1-1
TGCAGCGTCTGGACAGGGTACAATGAAGCTTTCTTT
CSVWTGYNEAFF
>TRBV6-5|-|TRBD1|TRBJ2-2
TGTGCCAGCAGTTACTGGGGGACAGGTCCCACCGGGGAGCTGTTTTTT
CASSYWGTGPTGELFF